A selection of T cell receptor beta chains follows, all from one sample in a study of shared clonotypes between healthy human individuals. Measured with immunoSEQ multiplex PCR; TCRdb has only the in-frame clones, and not every one. The sample has about 2,500,000 clones, 90% to 95% seen once. Material for sequencing was naive CD4+ T cells sorted from blood. The receptors originated from a man younger than 35 in good health. Each CDR3 is given with its conserved first and last residue. D genes are given only for firm matches. Size is stated for part of the rows, as once, few or many counts, or as a class when the clone is expanded.

d_call j_call v_call clone_size cdr3_aa cdr3_nt
TRBD2 TRBJ2-7 TRBV27 . CASGVLAGFSYEQYF TGTGCCAGCGGCGTACTAGCGGGGTTCTCCTACGAGCAGTACTTC
TRBD1 TRBJ1-2 TRBV19 few CASSPPDRVVYGYTF TGTGCCAGTAGTCCCCCGGACAGGGTTGTCTATGGCTACACCTTC
. TRBJ2-1 TRBV9 . CASSVADGLRMGEQFF TGTGCCAGCAGCGTAGCTGACGGATTGCGGATGGGTGAGCAGTTCTTC
. TRBJ2-7 TRBV7-2 . CASSSGSRYIQGQYF TGTGCCAGCAGCTCTGGGTCGCGCTACATTCAAGGGCAGTACTTC
TRBD1 TRBJ1-4 TRBV6-1 . CAGRTGVDEKLFF TGTGCCGGACGGACAGGGGTAGACGAAAAACTGTTTTTT
. TRBJ1-1 TRBV11-2 . CASSLRGGETEAFF TGTGCCAGCAGCTTACGCGGGGGGGAAACTGAAGCTTTCTTT
TRBD1 TRBJ1-6 TRBV6-1 . CASSEEGQGTSPLHF TGTGCCAGCAGTGAAGAAGGACAGGGGACTTCACCCCTCCACTTT
. TRBJ1-6 TRBV19 . CASSDTVASPLHF TGTGCCAGTAGTGATACCGTAGCGTCACCCCTCCACTTT
. TRBJ1-1 TRBV18 . CASSPPSGNTEAFF TGTGCCAGCTCACCACCCTCGGGGAACACTGAAGCTTTCTTT
. TRBJ1-3 TRBV28 once CASSLLKGSSGNTIYF TGTGCCAGCAGTTTGCTCAAGGGGTCCTCTGGAAACACCATATATTTT
. TRBJ1-1 TRBV7-2 . CASSLGGPGQKTEAFF TGTGCCAGCAGCTTAGGGGGGCCTGGGCAGAAAACTGAAGCTTTCTTT
TRBD2 TRBJ2-2 TRBV15 . CATSGTGIAGGPGTGELFF TGTGCCACCAGCGGAACCGGGATAGCGGGAGGGCCGGGCACCGGGGAGCTGTTTTTT
. TRBJ2-1 TRBV28 . CASSSLGGGRDNEQFF TGTGCCAGCAGCTCATTAGGGGGAGGTCGCGACAATGAGCAGTTCTTC